This T cell receptor beta chain appears in the sequencing data of a study of blood T cell repertoires in COVID-19. The data were produced by immunoSEQ multiplex PCR, yet TCRdb's version contains in-frame clones alone and is incomplete. The data contain fewer than 150,000 clones, 85% to 90% of them seen just once; the ten biggest clones take up under 6%. This clone appeared once. Sequenced material: peripheral blood. The source is a woman between 45 and 65 years old with acute or convalescent COVID-19.

The CDR3 DNA reads as TGTGCCAGCAGCCTGCGGGCCCCGCTGGGCGAGCAGTACTTC. Protein sequence: CASSLRAPLGEQYF. The chain recombines TRBV13 with TRBJ2-7; the D gene is possibly TRBD2 (5 bases). Germline V gene data show CDR1 as PRHDT and CDR2 as FYEKMQ (reference sequence). The CDR3 length is 14 residues. Trimming removed 5 bases at V and 6 bases at J, with 17 bases between. Looking up the rest from reference TRBV13 and TRBJ2-7 gives the full variable domain: AAGVIQSPRHLIKEKRETATLKCYPIPRHDTVYWYQQGPGQDPQFLISFYEKMQSDKGSIPDRFSAQQFSDYHSELNMSSLELGDSALYFCASSLRAPLGEQYFGPGTRLTVT.